This T cell receptor (beta chain) stems from a study of cytomegalovirus exposure and HLA in healthy donors. Regarding the study as a whole: Clonal expansion, a later analysis showed, was greater in HLA-associated TCR beta chains than in equally common others.

In regard to this clone: What it binds is unknown.

The PCR used 60 Vbeta and 13 Jbeta primers. Assay: immunoSEQ multiplex PCR; the TCRdb copy retains only in-frame clones and omits some. This repertoire shows more than 120,000 clones, around 86% found once; its top ten account for 2.5% to 3.5%. V shed 3 bases and J 5 bases; nucleotides not matched to a gene: 15. CDR3 length: 17 residues. Germline values: CDR1 MNHEY, CDR2 SMNVEV (reference sequence). The clonotype comes from a woman in her 30s in good health and CMV-seronegative. The chain employs TRBV27 and TRBJ1-2; 7 nucleotides agree with TRBD1. Sequencing was done on a sample of PBMCs. CDR3 nucleotide sequence: TGTGCCAGCAGTTTGAGTTGGGTAGGGGGCCTAGAATATGGCTACACCTTC. This encodes CASSLSWVGGLEYGYTF.